Listed below are T cell receptor beta chains from one sample, sequenced in a study of beta chain features in type 1 diabetes. The assay was immunoSEQ multiplex PCR, and TCRdb's table has in-frame clones only and misses some. The table records 400,000 or so clones, 9.5% to 10% of them present only once. The specimen sequenced was central memory CD4+ T cells from blood. The receptor set was obtained from a man between 25 and 39 years old with type 1 diabetes. CDR3s include the opening cysteine and the closing phenylalanine or tryptophan. Each record gives: D gene, clone size, V gene, J gene, CDR3 protein, CDR3 DNA. D genes are given only for firm matches. The listing skips clone size in some rows; elsewhere it reads once, few, many or a size class.

NA	NA	TRBV7-2	TRBJ1-1	CASSLVVGVAFF	TGTGCCAGCAGCTTAGTCGTGGGGGTAGCTTTCTTT
NA	few	TRBV6-5	TRBJ1-3	CARSGIRGNTIYF	TGTGCCAGGTCTGGGATAAGAGGAAACACCATATATTTT
NA	few	TRBV30	TRBJ1-2	CAWSVIWRDYGYTF	TGTGCCTGGAGTGTCATTTGGAGAGACTATGGCTACACCTTC
NA	few	TRBV6-6	TRBJ1-2	CASSDIYGYTF	TGTGCCAGCAGTGATATTTATGGCTACACCTTC
NA	few	TRBV9	TRBJ2-1	CASSGVTGTFNEQFF	TGTGCCAGCAGTGGTGTCACGGGGACCTTCAATGAGCAGTTCTTC
TRBD1	NA	TRBV4-3	TRBJ2-5	CASSQGPGGLETQYF	TGCGCCAGCAGCCAAGGGCCAGGGGGCTTGGAGACCCAGTACTTC
NA	few	TRBV5-4	TRBJ1-3	CASSLGADPSGNTIYF	TGTGCCAGCAGCTTGGGGGCAGATCCCTCTGGAAACACCATATATTTT
TRBD1	few	TRBV6-5	TRBJ1-2	CASSPRDRGGYTF	TGTGCCAGCAGTCCCCGGGACAGGGGTGGCTACACCTTC
NA	few	TRBV15	TRBJ1-5	CATSRDIGRGQPQHF	TGTGCCACCAGCAGAGATATAGGGAGAGGTCAGCCCCAGCATTTT
TRBD1	few	TRBV7-3	TRBJ1-1	CASSLTGNRGQDTEAFF	TGTGCCAGCAGCTTAACGGGTAATCGGGGACAGGACACTGAAGCTTTCTTT
NA	few	TRBV21-1	TRBJ2-3	CASSKRTGITSHKQYF	TGTGCCAGCAGCAAAAGGACCGGAATTACGTCCCACAAGCAGTATTTT
NA	NA	TRBV9	TRBJ2-1	CASSVGGAGNNEQFF	TGTGCCAGCAGCGTAGGAGGGGCCGGGAATAATGAGCAGTTCTTC
NA	few	TRBV7-3	TRBJ2-3	CASSPSSRDDTQYF	TGTGCCAGCAGCCCTTCTTCTAGAGACGATACGCAGTATTTT
NA	NA	TRBV7-9	TRBJ2-7	CASSLSYYEQYF	TGTGCCAGCAGCCTATCGTACTACGAGCAGTACTTC
TRBD2	NA	TRBV6-5	TRBJ2-1	CASSALAGVDGEQFF	TGTGCCAGCAGCGCCTTAGCGGGAGTCGATGGTGAGCAGTTCTTC
NA	NA	TRBV6-1	TRBJ2-7	CASSGDTYEQYF	TGTGCCAGCAGTGGGGACACCTACGAGCAGTACTTC
TRBD1	few	TRBV6-6	TRBJ1-2	CASYGDRYNYGYTF	TGTGCCAGCTATGGGGACAGATATAACTATGGCTACACCTTC
NA	NA	TRBV7-3	TRBJ2-1	CASSYPGQAGNEQFF	TGTGCCAGCAGCTATCCGGGCCAGGCGGGGAATGAGCAGTTCTTC
NA	few	TRBV4-1	TRBJ1-5	CASSPMLSSNQPQHF	TGCGCCAGCAGCCCCATGTTAAGTAGCAATCAGCCCCAGCATTTT
NA	NA	TRBV2	TRBJ2-3	CASSEISVADTQYF	TGTGCCAGCAGTGAAATATCTGTAGCAGATACGCAGTATTTT
TRBD1	few	TRBV5-1	TRBJ1-1	CASSLQGDMDLGWAFF	TGCGCCAGCAGCTTGCAGGGGGACATGGACTTGGGATGGGCTTTCTTT
NA	NA	TRBV30	TRBJ1-5	CAWSGAGYQPQHF	TGTGCCTGGAGCGGGGCGGGGTACCAGCCCCAGCATTTT
NA	few	TRBV5-4	TRBJ2-5	CASSLAGFQETQYF	TGTGCCAGCAGCTTGGCTGGATTTCAAGAGACCCAGTACTTC
NA	NA	TRBV28	TRBJ2-7	CASSLEGRNSYEQYF	TGTGCCAGCAGTTTAGAAGGACGGAACTCCTACGAGCAGTACTTC
NA	NA	TRBV28	TRBJ1-1	CASSFLVIESNTEAFF	TGTGCCAGCAGTTTCCTCGTAATCGAGAGTAACACTGAAGCTTTCTTT
NA	NA	TRBV6-5	TRBJ1-5	CASSYSGGYQPQHF	TGTGCCAGCAGTTACTCCGGGGGTTATCAGCCCCAGCATTTT
NA	few	TRBV5-4	TRBJ2-3	CASSLNGPDTQYF	TGTGCCAGCAGCTTGAACGGGCCAGATACGCAGTATTTT
NA	NA	TRBV7-2	TRBJ2-1	CASSSRESYNEQFF	TGTGCCAGCAGCTCGCGCGAATCCTACAATGAGCAGTTCTTC
NA	few	TRBV7-3	TRBJ2-1	CASSPYTDSWGAEQFF	TGTGCCAGCAGCCCCTACACGGACTCTTGGGGCGCTGAGCAGTTCTTC
NA	NA	TRBV5-1	TRBJ1-1	CASSLEGAEYTEAFF	TGCGCCAGCAGCTTGGAAGGGGCCGAATACACTGAAGCTTTCTTT
NA	NA	TRBV5-1	TRBJ2-1	CASSRPPLYNEQFF	TGCGCCAGCAGCCGACCTCCCCTCTACAATGAGCAGTTCTTC
NA	NA	TRBV11-2	TRBJ1-2	CASSVTDYGYTF	TGTGCCAGCAGCGTTACAGACTATGGCTACACCTTC
NA	few	TRBV12-2	TRBJ2-7	CASRLFPRGSRKYF	TGTGCAAGTCGCTTATTCCCGAGAGGTTCTCGGAAGTACTTC
TRBD1	NA	TRBV29-1	TRBJ1-1	CSVAGTANTEAFF	TGCAGCGTTGCCGGGACAGCGAACACTGAAGCTTTCTTT
NA	few	TRBV28	TRBJ1-4	CASRQGTTTNEKLFF	TGTGCCAGCCGACAAGGGACAACAACTAATGAAAAACTGTTTTTT